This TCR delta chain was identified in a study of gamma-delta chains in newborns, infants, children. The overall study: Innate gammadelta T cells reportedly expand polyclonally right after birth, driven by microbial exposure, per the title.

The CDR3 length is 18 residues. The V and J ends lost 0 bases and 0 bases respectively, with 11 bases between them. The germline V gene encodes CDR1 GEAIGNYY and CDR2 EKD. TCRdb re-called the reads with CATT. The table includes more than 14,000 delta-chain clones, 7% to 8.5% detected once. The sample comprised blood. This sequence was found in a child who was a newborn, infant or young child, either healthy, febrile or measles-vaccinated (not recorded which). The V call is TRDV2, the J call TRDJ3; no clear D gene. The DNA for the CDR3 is TGTGCCTGTGACACCGTCGAGGGTAGCTCCTGGGACACCCGACAGATGTTTTTC. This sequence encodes CACDTVEGSSWDTRQMFF.